One TCR beta chain is described in this entry. CDR3 length: 16 amino acids. Germline V gene sequence: CDR1 SEHNR, CDR2 FQNEAQ (reference sequence). V was clipped by 5 bases and J by 0 bases; unmatched bases: 5. Sequencing was performed with immunoSEQ multiplex PCR; in TCRdb, only in-frame clones are kept and a portion is missing. The sample records 150,000 to 200,000 clones, 80% to 90% being singletons. The data are from a study of control samples from healthy donors and cancer patients. Sequenced material: blood. V and J are TRBV7-9 and TRBJ2-2; TRBD1 matches 8 bases. The clonotype comes from a woman younger than 45 in good health. The DNA of the CDR3 is TGTGCCAGCAGCATAATGACAGGGGCGAACACCGGGGAGCTGTTTTTT. It encodes CASSIMTGANTGELFF.